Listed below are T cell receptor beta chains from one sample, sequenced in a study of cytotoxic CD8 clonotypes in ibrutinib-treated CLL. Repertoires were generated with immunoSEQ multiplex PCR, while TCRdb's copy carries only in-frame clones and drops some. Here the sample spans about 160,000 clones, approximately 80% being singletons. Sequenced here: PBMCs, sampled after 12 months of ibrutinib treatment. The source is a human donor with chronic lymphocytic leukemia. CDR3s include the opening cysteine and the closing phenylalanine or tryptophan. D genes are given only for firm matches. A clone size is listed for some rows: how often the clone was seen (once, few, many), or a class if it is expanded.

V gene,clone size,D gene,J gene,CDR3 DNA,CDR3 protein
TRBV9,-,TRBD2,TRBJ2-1,TGTGCCAGCAGCGTAGGGGGGCTAGCGGGAGGGTATGAGCAGTTCTTC,CASSVGGLAGGYEQFF
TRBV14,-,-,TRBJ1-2,TGTGCCAGCAGCGCCAGGGGCCCCTATGGCTACACCTTC,CASSARGPYGYTF
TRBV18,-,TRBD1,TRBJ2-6,TGTGCCAGCTCACCGGGACAGGGGGCATCTGGGGCCAACGTCCTGACTTTC,CASSPGQGASGANVLTF
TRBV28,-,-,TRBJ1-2,TGTGCCAGCAGTCCCCCCGTGCGATCCTATGGCTACACCTTC,CASSPPVRSYGYTF
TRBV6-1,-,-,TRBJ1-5,TGTGCCAGCAGTGAAATCACAGAACTTAGCAATCAGCCCCAGCATTTT,CASSEITELSNQPQHF
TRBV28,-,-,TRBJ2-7,TGTGCCAGCAGTCCACACCCTCCACAGGCCCCCTACGAGCAGTACTTC,CASSPHPPQAPYEQYF
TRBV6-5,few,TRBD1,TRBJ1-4,TGTGCCAGCAGTTACGGGGGGACAGCCGCCTTGGAAAAACTGTTTTTT,CASSYGGTAALEKLFF
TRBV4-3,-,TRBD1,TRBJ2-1,TGCGCCAGCAGCCAAGATCGGGGACAGGGAAATGAGCAGTTCTTC,CASSQDRGQGNEQFF
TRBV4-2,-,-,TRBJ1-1,TGTGCCAGCAGCCAAGAACAGGGATGGAACACTGAAGCTTTCTTT,CASSQEQGWNTEAFF
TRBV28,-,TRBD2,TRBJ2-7,TGTGCCAGCAGGGAATTAGCGGGGGATTTCCCCTACGAGCAGTACTTC,CASRELAGDFPYEQYF
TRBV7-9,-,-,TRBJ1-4,TGTGCCAGCAGCCAAGTACCGACAACTAATGAAAAACTGTTTTTT,CASSQVPTTNEKLFF
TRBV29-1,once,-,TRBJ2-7,TGCAGCGTTGAAGTGGACTCAACCACTAGTAATGAGCAGTACTTC,CSVEVDSTTSNEQYF
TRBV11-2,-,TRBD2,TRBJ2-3,TGTGCCAGCAGCTTCGGGACTAGCGGGCTCGGCACAGATACGCAGTATTTT,CASSFGTSGLGTDTQYF
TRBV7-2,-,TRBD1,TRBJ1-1,TGTGCCAGCAGCCGTCCCGGGACAGGGCGGAACACTGAAGCTTTCTTT,CASSRPGTGRNTEAFF
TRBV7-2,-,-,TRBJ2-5,TGTGCCAGCAGCTTAAGGCGGGACCAAGAGACCCAGTACTTC,CASSLRRDQETQYF
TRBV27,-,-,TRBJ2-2,TGTGCCAGCAGTTTAGGTACCGGGGAGCTGTTTTTT,CASSLGTGELFF
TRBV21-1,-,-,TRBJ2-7,TGTGTGCCCACAGAGGGGACAGGGTACTCCGAGCAGTACTTC,CVPTEGTGYSEQYF
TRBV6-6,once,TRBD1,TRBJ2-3,TGTGCCAGCAGTCGCGGACAGGGCGGCACAGATACGCAGTATTTT,CASSRGQGGTDTQYF
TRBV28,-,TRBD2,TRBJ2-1,TGTGCCAGTCGGACCCTGGGACTACCAGATGGGAATGAGCAGTTCTTC,CASRTLGLPDGNEQFF
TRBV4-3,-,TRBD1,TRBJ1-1,TGCGCCAGCAGCCAAGGGGCCCAGGGGGCTCGGACTGAAGCTTTCTTT,CASSQGAQGARTEAFF
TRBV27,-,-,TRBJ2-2,TGTGCCAGCAGTGATACTAGATCCCCCGGGGAGCTGTTTTTT,CASSDTRSPGELFF
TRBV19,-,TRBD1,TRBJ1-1,TGTGCCAGTAGTGACCCAGACAGGGCCGGGCGCACTGAAGCTTTCTTT,CASSDPDRAGRTEAFF
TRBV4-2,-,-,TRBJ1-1,TGTGCCAGCAGCCAACCTTCCCTGAACACTGAAGCTTTCTTT,CASSQPSLNTEAFF
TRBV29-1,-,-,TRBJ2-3,TGCAGCGTCGACAGGACCACAGATACGCAGTATTTT,CSVDRTTDTQYF
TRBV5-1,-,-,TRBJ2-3,TGCGCCAGCAGCTCGATCCTACCCACAGATACGCAGTATTTT,CASSSILPTDTQYF
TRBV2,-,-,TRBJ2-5,TGTGCCAGCAGCCCGGGAGAGACCCAGTACTTC,CASSPGETQYF
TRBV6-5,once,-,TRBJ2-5,TGTGCCAGCAGTTACAGGGGGAGCCGGCCTAAAGAGACCCAGTACTTC,CASSYRGSRPKETQYF
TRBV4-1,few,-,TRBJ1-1,TGCGCCAGCAGCCAAGAAAGGCGGTCGAACACTGAAGCTTTCTTT,CASSQERRSNTEAFF
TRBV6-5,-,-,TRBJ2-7,TGTGCCAGCAGTACACTACAGGGCTACGAGCAGTACTTC,CASSTLQGYEQYF
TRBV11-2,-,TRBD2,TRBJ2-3,TGTGCCAGCAGCGCGGGACTAGCGGATACGCAGTATTTT,CASSAGLADTQYF
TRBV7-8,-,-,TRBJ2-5,TGTGCCAGCACCTTAAAGGAGACCCAGTACTTC,CASTLKETQYF
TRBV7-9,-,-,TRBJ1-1,TGTGCCAGCAGCTTCCGGGGCAGGCAGAACACTGAAGCTTTCTTT,CASSFRGRQNTEAFF
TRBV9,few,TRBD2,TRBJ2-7,TGTGCCAGCAGCGTAGGCGGGGGGCCCTACGAGCAGTACTTC,CASSVGGGPYEQYF
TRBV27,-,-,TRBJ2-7,TGTGCCAGCAGCCAGAGGGCCACAACAACCTACGAGCAGTACTTC,CASSQRATTTYEQYF
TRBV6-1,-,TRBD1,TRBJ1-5,TGTGCCAGCAGTGTCACAGGGGTGGGGAACAATCAGCCCCAGCATTTT,CASSVTGVGNNQPQHF
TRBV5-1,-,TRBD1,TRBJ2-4,TGCGCCAGCAGCAATTCGTTAGGGACAGGCCTTCTAAACATTCAGTACTTC,CASSNSLGTGLLNIQYF
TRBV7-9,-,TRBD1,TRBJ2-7,TGTGCCAGCAGCCCCCGCCGGGACAGGATCTACGAGCAGTACTTC,CASSPRRDRIYEQYF
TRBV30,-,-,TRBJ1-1,TGTGCCTGGAGTGGACTACAGGGTCATGTTGGGTCCAACACTGAAGCTTTCTTT,CAWSGLQGHVGSNTEAFF
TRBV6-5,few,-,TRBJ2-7,TGTGCCAGCAGTTACGGTGCCTCAGGGTCCTACGAGCAGTACTTC,CASSYGASGSYEQYF
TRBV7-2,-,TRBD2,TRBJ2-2,TGTGCCAGCAGCTTTCTAGCGGGGGCAAACACCGGGGAGCTGTTTTTT,CASSFLAGANTGELFF
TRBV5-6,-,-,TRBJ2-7,TGTGCCAGCAGCTGGGGGCTAGGTAACTACGAGCAGTACTTC,CASSWGLGNYEQYF
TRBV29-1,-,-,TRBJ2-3,TGCAGCGAGACCGGCGCCACAGATACGCAGTATTTT,CSETGATDTQYF
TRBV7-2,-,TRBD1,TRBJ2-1,TGTGCCAGCAGCGGCCGACAGGGCGCTTCCGTCGGTGTGCAGTTCTTC,CASSGRQGASVGVQFF
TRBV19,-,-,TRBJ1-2,TGTGCCAGTAGTCCCATACAGGGATCGGGCTATGGCTACACCTTC,CASSPIQGSGYGYTF
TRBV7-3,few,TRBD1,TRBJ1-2,TGTGCCAGCAGCTCGGCGGACAGGGCCTATGGCTACACCTTC,CASSSADRAYGYTF
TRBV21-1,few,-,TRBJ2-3,TGTGCCAGCAGCAAAATTGGGCTTAGGCGGGACGACACAGATACGCAGTATTTT,CASSKIGLRRDDTDTQYF
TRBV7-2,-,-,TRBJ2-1,TGTGCCAGCAGCCCCGGCGTCGGGGCTGAGCAGTTCTTC,CASSPGVGAEQFF
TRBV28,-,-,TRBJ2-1,TGTGCCAGCAGTAGCGGTAAAGGGCCGGAGGGTGAGCAGTTCTTC,CASSSGKGPEGEQFF
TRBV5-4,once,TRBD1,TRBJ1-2,TGTGCCAGCAGGCTCCCGGGACAGGGGGCCGATGGCTACACCTTC,CASRLPGQGADGYTF
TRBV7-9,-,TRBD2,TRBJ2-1,TGTGCCAGCAGCCCGCTAGCGGGAGCGTACAATGAGCAGTTCTTC,CASSPLAGAYNEQFF
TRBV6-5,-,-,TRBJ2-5,TGTGCCAGCAGTTACCAAGAGACCCAGTACTTC,CASSYQETQYF
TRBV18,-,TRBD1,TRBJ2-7,TGTGCCAGCTCACCTAAACAGGGGGCTGGAAGCCCCTACGAGCAGTACTTC,CASSPKQGAGSPYEQYF
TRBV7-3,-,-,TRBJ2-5,TGTGCCAGCAGCGGAACTGGGCACCCCCAAGAGACCCAGTACTTC,CASSGTGHPQETQYF
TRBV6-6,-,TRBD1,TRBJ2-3,TGTGCCAGCAGTTTTCAGGGGGCGCAAGATACGCAGTATTTT,CASSFQGAQDTQYF
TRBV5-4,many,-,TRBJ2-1,TGTGCCAGCAGCTTGGAGGGTGCGTCCTACAATGAGCAGTTCTTC,CASSLEGASYNEQFF